Listed here is a single T cell receptor beta chain. The antigen remains unidentified. A much larger clone sits a single nucleotide away, making a read error possible. The CDR3 consists of 16 residues. J gave up 4 bases and V 6 bases, and 14 bases lay outside the gene matches. This entry belongs to a study of molecular identifiers for immune sequencing clone quantification. Findings and limits, study-wide: Spiked Jurkat TCR RNA equivalent to one cell was reportedly detectable in approximately 980,000 naive cells.

Previously reported methods and listed TCR primers produced the bulk TCR libraries. From the PCR reads, TCRdb called clonotypes with MiXCR, one entry per CDR3 protein. The sample contains around 82,000 distinct CDR3 sequences, around 20% of which appear only once. The specimen sequenced was naive CD8+ T cells from blood, with Jurkat cell RNA spiked in. Stated subset: FACS-sorted CD8+CD4-CCR7+CD45RA+ naive T cells. The chain carries TRBV12-3 or TRBV12-4 and TRBJ1-2; 7 positions agree with TRBD1. The receptor was derived from a human donor in good health. Some libraries in this study had Jurkat cell RNA spiked in. The CDR3 DNA sequence: TGTGCCAGCAGCCAAAGCGGGACAGTCACTCTCTATGGCTACACCTTC. Encoded protein: CASSQSGTVTLYGYTF.